These T cell receptor beta chains were read from a single sample in a study of T cells expressing NK-cell markers. TCRdb processed the 5' RACE reads again and assigns one entry to each CDR3 protein, with no DNA. This listing includes 120,000 to 150,000 distinct CDR3 sequences. The specimen sequenced was blood T cells: a sorted CD56 or NKG2C T cell subset, CD4+ or CD8+ T cells, or bulk PBMC T cells (not recorded which). Receptors originate from a man younger than 35 in good health. CDR3s include the opening cysteine and the closing phenylalanine or tryptophan. Fields, in order: J gene, CDR3 length, V gene, CDR3 protein.

TRBJ2-7 13 TRBV28 CASKAGGGYEQYF
TRBJ2-3 15 TRBV12-3/TRBV12-4 CASSLEGGRVLTQYF
TRBJ2-2 14 TRBV5-4 CASSPWTSAGELFF
TRBJ1-1 13 TRBV3-1 CASSQVQGLEAFF
TRBJ2-2 15 TRBV20-1 CSARGLAGSQSRLFF
TRBJ2-5 14 TRBV4-1 CASSQDFGQETQYF
TRBJ2-5 15 TRBV11-2 CASSLVRDPRETQYF
TRBJ1-4 12 TRBV25-1 CASSGGGEKLFF
TRBJ2-5 15 TRBV11-2 CASSRGTSSQETQYF
TRBJ2-1 17 TRBV7-8 CASSISREWDSYNEQFF
TRBJ2-1 16 TRBV10-3 CAISDPGSSETEEQFF
TRBJ1-1 13 TRBV19 CASGPGGFTEAFF
TRBJ2-1 16 TRBV5-1 CASSLTEGAGVNEQFF
TRBJ2-4 16 TRBV7-9 CASSPDLGLAKNIQYF
TRBJ2-1 16 TRBV5-1 CASSLRSGYSYNEQFF